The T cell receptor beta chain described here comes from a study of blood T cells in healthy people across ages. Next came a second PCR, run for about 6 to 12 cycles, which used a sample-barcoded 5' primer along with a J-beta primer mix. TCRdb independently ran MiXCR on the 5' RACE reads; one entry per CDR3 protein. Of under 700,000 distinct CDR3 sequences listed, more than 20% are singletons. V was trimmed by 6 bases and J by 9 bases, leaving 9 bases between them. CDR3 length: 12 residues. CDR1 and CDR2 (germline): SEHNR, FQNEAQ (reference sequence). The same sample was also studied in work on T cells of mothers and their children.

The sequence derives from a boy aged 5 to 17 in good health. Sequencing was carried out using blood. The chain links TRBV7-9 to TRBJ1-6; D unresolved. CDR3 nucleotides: TGTGCCAGCAGTTCGAGCGGTTCACCCCTCCACTTT. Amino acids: CASSSSGSPLHF.